This is a list of T cell receptor beta chains from one sample in a study of OX40 agonist ivuxolimab in advanced cancers. Produced via immunoSEQ multiplex PCR; TCRdb's table is partial and in-frame only. The sample lists tens of thousands of clones; around 80% were seen once. This material consisted of CD4+ or CD8+ T cells sorted from blood, taken in a trial of the OX40 agonist ivuxolimab. Receptor source: an adult with an advanced solid tumor such as melanoma, head and neck, liver or kidney cancer. Each CDR3 is given without its conserved first and last residue. Each record gives: V gene, J gene, CDR3 protein.

>TRBV18|TRBJ2-1
ASSPPTGLNEQF
>TRBV19|TRBJ2-2
ASRTVPGELF
>TRBV11-2|TRBJ2-1
ASSLEAGDDEQF
>TRBV2|TRBJ1-1
ASSEIVWGPEAF
>TRBV14|TRBJ2-1
ASSQAYNEQF
>TRBV7-2|TRBJ2-6
ASSDRVKRSSGANVLT
>TRBV19|TRBJ2-2
ASSSATGELF
>TRBV2|TRBJ2-2
AKQRGANTGELF
>TRBV10-2|TRBJ2-3
ASTGTSGSVSDTQY
>TRBV6-4|TRBJ2-5
ASSAVTSGRAKETQY
>TRBV13|TRBJ2-7
ASSLTGGTSRGYEQY
>TRBV27|TRBJ1-5
ASSWDSNQPQH
>TRBV7-8|TRBJ2-7
ASSLYGSSYEQY
>TRBV7-2|TRBJ2-1
ASTQGHLGNEQF
>TRBV7-3|TRBJ2-6
ASRGTRVAGANVLT
>TRBV28|TRBJ1-5
ASTAGSYNQPQH
>TRBV11-2|TRBJ2-1
ASSLSGGYNEQF
>TRBV6-5|TRBJ1-2
ASKPDSQLLGGYT
>TRBV18|TRBJ2-3
ASSPPGGGIITDTQY
>TRBV27|TRBJ2-7
ASRTGNTYEQY
>TRBV23-1|TRBJ1-4
ASRTGLNEKLF
>TRBV4-1|TRBJ2-3
ASSPSSPGTQY
>TRBV5-1|TRBJ1-6
ASSLGQGTGDSPLH
>TRBV7-9|TRBJ1-5
ASSSGLLIGEPQH
>TRBV11-2|TRBJ1-2
ASSLREGDGYT
>TRBV4-3|TRBJ2-7
ASSQEGGTYEQY
>TRBV6-1|TRBJ2-3
ASSLGHGGGGMQY
>TRBV6-4|TRBJ1-2
ASIGTGELVGYT
>TRBV7-9|TRBJ2-1
ASSLPIYNEQF
>TRBV29-1|TRBJ1-1
SVYTGQGKVEAF
>TRBV6-5|TRBJ1-2
ASSSGTPKLGSYT
>TRBV27|TRBJ1-1
ASSPTRGTTEAF
>TRBV5-6|TRBJ1-2
ASSSTLWELTSHGYT
>TRBV5-1|TRBJ2-1
ASSSSSGYNEQF
>TRBV4-2|TRBJ2-2
ASSQEQGENTGELF
>TRBV5-4|TRBJ1-5
ASSLDSNQPQH
>TRBV6-4|TRBJ2-2
ASGQSPGQGTGELF
>TRBV7-9|TRBJ2-1
ASSLNGGEQF
>TRBV7-2|TRBJ2-1
ASSPRLDSNEQF
>TRBV28|TRBJ1-2
ASTEPPWDGYT
>TRBV19|TRBJ1-6
ASSTLTRQGNSPLH
>TRBV27|TRBJ2-2
ASSMLSNTGELF
>TRBV11-2|TRBJ2-5
ASSLSVGETQY